A single sample is the source of the 20 T cell receptor beta chains below, sequenced in a study of beta chain features in type 1 diabetes. Expressed TCRB transcripts were sequenced after all isolated RNA was converted to cDNA. This table comes from immunoSEQ multiplex PCR, and its TCRdb copy is limited to in-frame clones, with some not included. The sample includes around 250,000 clones, roughly 13% seen only once; the top ten take approximately 0.024%. The sample taken for sequencing was naive CD4+ T cells from blood. Receptors originate from a woman between 40 and 50 years old in good health.

The V and J genes are TRBV11-2 and TRBJ2-3; D is perhaps TRBD2 (6 bases). The CDR3 is made up of 14 amino acids. Germline V gene sequence: CDR1 SGHAT, CDR2 FQNNGV. The germline V and J ends were trimmed by 2 bases and 1 base, with 7 bases remaining between them. The DNA for the CDR3 is TGTGCCAGCAGCTTACCGGGGGGCACAGATACGCAGTATTTT. It is translated as CASSLPGGTDTQYF.

This clone was counted only a few times. This chain uses TRBV7-2 with TRBJ1-2; possibly TRBD1 for D (6 bases). Germline-derived CDR1 and CDR2 are SGHTA and FQGNSA. Trimming removed 5 bases at V and 2 bases at J, with 12 bases between. This CDR3 has 14 residues. CDR3 residues: CASSVLGQNYGYTF. In nucleotides, the CDR3 is TGTGCCAGCAGCGTACTAGGACAGAACTATGGCTACACCTTC.

This clone appeared a few times. The CDR3 DNA is TGTGCCAGCAGGACCACAGGGTTAGGCTCCTACGAGCAGTACTTC. This gives the protein CASRTTGLGSYEQYF. The rearrangement uses TRBV2 and TRBJ2-7; tentative D call: TRBD1 (6 bases). V was trimmed by 6 bases and J by 0 bases, leaving 15 bases between them. The CDR3 consists of 15 residues. CDR1 is SNHLY and CDR2 is FYNNEI in the germline V gene.

The chain joins TRBV27 to TRBJ1-5; 10 bases are a match to TRBD1. The CDR3 covers 16 residues. V shed 8 bases, J shed 3 bases, and the junction held 10 bases outside the gene matches. The germline gives CDR1 MNHEY, CDR2 SMNVEV (reference sequence). CDR3 DNA: TGTGCCAGCTGCCGGACAGGGGGGATATACAATCAGCCCCAGCATTTT. Protein: CASCRTGGIYNQPQHF.

This clone occurred many times. The CDR3 region has the DNA TGCGCCAGCAGCAACCGACAGGGCGCTACCTACAATGAGCAGTTCTTC. It codes for CASSNRQGATYNEQFF. The V and J genes are TRBV4-3 and TRBJ2-1, with 7 nucleotides matching TRBD1. This CDR3 has 16 residues. Germline V gene lookup returns CDR1 LGHNA and CDR2 YSLEER. With V trimmed by 5 bases and J by 2 bases, 9 bases remained unmatched.

The chain joins TRBV6-6 to TRBJ2-7; no firm D call. Germline V gene lookup returns CDR1 MNHNY and CDR2 SVGAGI (reference sequence). V lost 6 bases and J lost 0, with 9 bases in between. This CDR3 is built from 13 residues. This CDR3 is CASSPESSYEQYF. The CDR3 DNA is TGTGCCAGCAGCCCAGAAAGCTCCTACGAGCAGTACTTC.

This clone has more than one count but fewer than ten. J is TRBJ1-1 and V is TRBV27; the match to TRBD1 covers 7 bases. Germline lookup yields CDR1 MNHEY and CDR2 SMNVEV (reference sequence). The V gene end was trimmed by 6 bases and the J gene end by 11 bases; junction bases not matched to a gene: 12. The CDR3 is 13 amino acids. The CDR3 DNA sequence: TGTGCCAGCAGGTCCGGAGAAGGGGGCCGTGCTTTCTTT. Residues: CASRSGEGGRAFF.

This CDR3 is CASSQDRTGRSGNTIYF. CDR3 nucleotide sequence: TGCGCCAGCAGCCAAGATCGGACAGGTCGGTCTGGAAACACCATATATTTT. The rearrangement links TRBV4-3 to TRBJ1-3; 7 nucleotides match TRBD1. The CDR3 spans 17 residues. J gave up 1 base and V 0 bases, and 6 bases lay outside the gene matches. The germline V gene has CDR1 LGHNA and CDR2 YSLEER.

This clone was found a few times. V usage is TRBV7-2 and J usage is TRBJ2-3, with a tentative D call TRBD2 (7 bases). Germline values: CDR1 SGHTA, CDR2 FQGNSA. The CDR3 contains 14 residues. V was shortened by 7 bases and J by 1 base, with 12 bases between the two germline ends. CDR3 DNA: TGTGCCAGCAATGGGGGGGCCCGCACAGATACGCAGTATTTT. Translation: CASNGGARTDTQYF.

The chain uses TRBV5-1 and TRBJ2-2; no firm D call. V lost 7 bases, J lost 0 bases, and 13 bases lay in between. The CDR3 has 15 amino acids. CDR1 is SGHRS and CDR2 is YFSETQ in the germline V gene. CDR3 bases: TGCGCCAGCTCTAGTTCGACTCCGAACACCGGGGAGCTGTTTTTT. Translation: CASSSSTPNTGELFF.

The V and J genes are TRBV6-1 and TRBJ2-3; D may be TRBD1 (5 bases). The CDR3 has 16 residues. Trimming took 2 bases from V and 0 from J, leaving 12 bases between them. Germline CDR1 reads MNHNS; CDR2 reads SASEGT. CDR3 region: CASSEQATASTDTQYF. The CDR3 region has the DNA TGTGCCAGCAGTGAACAAGCGACAGCTAGCACAGATACGCAGTATTTT.

The chain carries TRBV4-3 and TRBJ1-4, with 7 nucleotides matching TRBD1. Germline values: CDR1 LGHNA, CDR2 YSLEER. Trimming removed 0 bases from V and 4 bases from J; junction bases left unmatched: 8. This CDR3 is built from 17 residues. The CDR3 region is CASSQDNRDRFNEKLFF. CDR3 DNA sequence: TGCGCCAGCAGCCAAGATAACAGGGACAGATTTAATGAAAAACTGTTTTTT.

V usage is TRBV4-1 and J usage is TRBJ2-7, with TRBD2 matching 8 bases. V shed 4 bases and J 2 bases; nucleotides not matched to a gene: 4. Germline assignment: CDR1 MGHRA and CDR2 YSYEKL. The CDR3 runs to 14 residues. The CDR3 DNA reads TGCGCCAGCAGCCCGCGGGGGGTGACCTACGAGCAGTACTTC. This encodes CASSPRGVTYEQYF.

A few counts support this clone. This CDR3 is also generated by other DNA sequences in the sample. This rearrangement joins TRBV6-1 to TRBJ1-1, with D perhaps TRBD1 (6 bases). The germline V gene has CDR1 MNHNS and CDR2 SASEGT. The CDR3 is 13 residues long. Deletions cut 1 base from V and 4 bases from J, with 7 bases between. CDR3 in amino acids: CASSEVRGTEAFF. The CDR3 region has the DNA TGTGCCAGCAGTGAAGTCAGGGGCACTGAAGCTTTCTTT.

This clone was counted only a few times. This chain connects TRBV7-8 to TRBJ2-7; TRBD1 agrees at 8 bases. Trimming took 0 bases from V and 5 from J; bases not matched to a gene: 12. CDR1 and CDR2 (germline): SGHVS, FQNEAQ. CDR3 length: 17 amino acids. CDR3 sequence: CASSLADFRGRRHEQYF. Written as DNA, the CDR3 is TGTGCCAGCAGCTTAGCGGATTTCAGGGGGCGACGTCACGAGCAGTACTTC. Full variable domain (outside the CDR3, taken from reference TRBV7-8 and TRBJ2-7): GAGVSQSPRYKVAKRGQDVALRCDPISGHVSLFWYQQALGQGPEFLTYFQNEAQLDKSGLPSDRFFAERPEGSVSTLKIQRTQQEDSAVYLCASSLADFRGRRHEQYFGPGTRLTVT.

The chain combines TRBV5-4 with TRBJ2-3, with 12 bases that match TRBD2. V dropped 4 bases and J dropped 6; count of bases not matched to a gene: 12. In germline, CDR1 is SGHNT, CDR2 YYREEE (reference sequence). CDR3 length equals 17 residues. CDR3 residues: CASSEKTLAGGPDTQYF. The CDR3 nucleotides read TGTGCCAGCAGCGAAAAGACGCTAGCGGGGGGGCCCGATACGCAGTATTTT.

The chain is built from TRBV7-2 and TRBJ2-1; D is perhaps TRBD2 (6 bases). The CDR3 is 16 amino acids. Germline V gene sequence: CDR1 SGHTA, CDR2 FQGNSA. V was pared by 1 base and J by 1 base, with 11 bases between. CDR3 DNA sequence: TGTGCCAGCAGCTTAGACCTAGCGCGGTCCTACAATGAGCAGTTCTTC. Its protein is CASSLDLARSYNEQFF.

This chain joins TRBV6-5 and TRBJ2-1; tentatively, D is TRBD2 (6 bases). Trimming shortened V by 2 bases and J by 7 bases, and 15 bases separated the two germline ends. The CDR3 spans 15 residues. Germline CDR1 MNHEY, CDR2 SVGAGI. The CDR3: CASSYGLATGNEQFF. The CDR3 DNA reads TGTGCCAGCAGTTACGGGCTAGCGACTGGGAATGAGCAGTTCTTC.

This clone was counted at least ten times. The gene calls are TRBV29-1 and TRBJ2-4; weak D call: TRBD1 (6 bases). V was shortened by 2 bases and J by 3 bases, with 11 bases between the two germline ends. Germline V CDR1 and CDR2: SQVTM, ANQGSEA. The CDR3 sequence is 14 residues long. The DNA for the CDR3 is TGCAGCGTTGAAAAGACAGGAGGCAAAAACATTCAGTACTTC. This encodes CSVEKTGGKNIQYF.

The table lists this clone with a few counts. This chain joins TRBV5-1 and TRBJ2-3; 9 bases line up with TRBD1. The germline V gene has CDR1 SGHRS and CDR2 YFSETQ. The CDR3 is 14 amino acids. After removal of 3 bases from V and 6 bases from J, the junction contained 5 bases not matched to a gene. This CDR3 reads CASSWTGELDTQYF. For the CDR3, the DNA is TGCGCCAGCAGCTGGACAGGGGAATTGGATACGCAGTATTTT.